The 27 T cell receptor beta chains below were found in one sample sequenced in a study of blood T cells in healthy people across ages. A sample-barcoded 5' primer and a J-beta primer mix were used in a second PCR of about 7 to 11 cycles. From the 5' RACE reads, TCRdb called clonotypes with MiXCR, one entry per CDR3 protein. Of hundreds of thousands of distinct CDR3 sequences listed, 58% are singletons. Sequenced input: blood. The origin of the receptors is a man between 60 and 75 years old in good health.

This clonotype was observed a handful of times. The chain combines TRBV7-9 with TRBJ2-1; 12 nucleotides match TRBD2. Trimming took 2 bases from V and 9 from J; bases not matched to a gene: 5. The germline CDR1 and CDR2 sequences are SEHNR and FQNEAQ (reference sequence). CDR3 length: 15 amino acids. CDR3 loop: CASSLLAGGPGEQFF. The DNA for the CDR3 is TGTGCCAGCAGCTTACTAGCGGGGGGGCCGGGTGAGCAGTTCTTC. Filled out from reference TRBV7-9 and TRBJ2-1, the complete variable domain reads DTGVSQNPRHKITKRGQNVTFRCDPISEHNRLYWYRQTLGQGPEFLTYFQNEAQLEKSRLLSDRFSAERPKGSFSTLEIQRTEQGDSAMYLCASSLLAGGPGEQFFGPGTRLTVL.

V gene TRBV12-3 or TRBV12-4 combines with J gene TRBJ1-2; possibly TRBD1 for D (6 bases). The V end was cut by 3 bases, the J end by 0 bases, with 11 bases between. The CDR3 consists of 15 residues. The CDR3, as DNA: TGTGCCAGCAGTTTCTTGGACAGAGCTAACTATGGCTACACCTTC. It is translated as CASSFLDRANYGYTF.

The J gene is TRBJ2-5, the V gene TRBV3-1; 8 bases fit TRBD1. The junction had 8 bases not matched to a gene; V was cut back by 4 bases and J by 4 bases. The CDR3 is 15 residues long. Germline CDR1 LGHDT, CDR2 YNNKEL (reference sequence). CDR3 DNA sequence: TGTGCCAGCAGCCGAGGACAGGGCATTGGAGAGACCCAGTACTTC. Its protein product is CASSRGQGIGETQYF.

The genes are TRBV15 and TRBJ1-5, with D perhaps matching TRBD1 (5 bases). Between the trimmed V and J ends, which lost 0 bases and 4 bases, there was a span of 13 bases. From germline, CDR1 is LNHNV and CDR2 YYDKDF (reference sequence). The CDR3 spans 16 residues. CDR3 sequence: CATSRDRAGINQPQHF. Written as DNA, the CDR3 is TGTGCCACCAGCAGAGATCGGGCAGGGATTAATCAGCCCCAGCATTTT.

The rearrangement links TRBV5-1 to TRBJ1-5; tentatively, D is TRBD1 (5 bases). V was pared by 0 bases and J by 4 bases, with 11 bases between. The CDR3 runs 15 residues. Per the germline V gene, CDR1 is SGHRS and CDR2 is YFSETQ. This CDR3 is CASSLGPQGNQPQHF. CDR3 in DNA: TGCGCCAGCAGCTTGGGGCCGCAGGGTAATCAGCCCCAGCATTTT.

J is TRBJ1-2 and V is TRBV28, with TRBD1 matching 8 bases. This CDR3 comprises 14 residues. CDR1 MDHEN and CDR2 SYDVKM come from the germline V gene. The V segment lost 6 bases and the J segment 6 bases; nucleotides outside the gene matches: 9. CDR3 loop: CASSSGGGRDGYTF. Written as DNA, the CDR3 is TGTGCCAGCAGCTCAGGGGGCGGAAGAGATGGCTACACCTTC.

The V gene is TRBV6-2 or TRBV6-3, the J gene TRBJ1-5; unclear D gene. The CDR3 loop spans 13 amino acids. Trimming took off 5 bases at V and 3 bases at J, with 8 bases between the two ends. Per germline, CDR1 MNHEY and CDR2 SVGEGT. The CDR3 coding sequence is TGTGCCAGCAGTGTACTCATCAATCAGCCCCAGCATTTT. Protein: CASSVLINQPQHF.

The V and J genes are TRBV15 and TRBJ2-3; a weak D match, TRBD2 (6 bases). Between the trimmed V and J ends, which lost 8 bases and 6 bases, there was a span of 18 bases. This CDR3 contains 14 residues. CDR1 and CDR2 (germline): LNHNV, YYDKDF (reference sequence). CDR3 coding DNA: TGTGCCACCTCCCCCGGAGGGGAGGCGGATACGCAGTATTTT. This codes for CATSPGGEADTQYF.

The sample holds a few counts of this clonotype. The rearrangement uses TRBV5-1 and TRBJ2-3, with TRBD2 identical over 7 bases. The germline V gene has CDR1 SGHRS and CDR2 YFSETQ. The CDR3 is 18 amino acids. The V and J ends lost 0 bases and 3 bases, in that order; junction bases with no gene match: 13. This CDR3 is CASSLGLKAGPSTDTQYF. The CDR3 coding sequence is TGCGCCAGCAGCTTGGGCCTTAAAGCGGGGCCGAGTACAGATACGCAGTATTTT.

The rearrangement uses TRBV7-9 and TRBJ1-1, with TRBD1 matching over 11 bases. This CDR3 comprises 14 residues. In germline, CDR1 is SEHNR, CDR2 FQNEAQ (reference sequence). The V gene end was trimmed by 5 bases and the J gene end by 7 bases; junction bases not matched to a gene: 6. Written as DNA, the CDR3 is TGTGCCAGCAGCCTACTTGGGACAGGGGGTGAAGCTTTCTTT. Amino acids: CASSLLGTGGEAFF.

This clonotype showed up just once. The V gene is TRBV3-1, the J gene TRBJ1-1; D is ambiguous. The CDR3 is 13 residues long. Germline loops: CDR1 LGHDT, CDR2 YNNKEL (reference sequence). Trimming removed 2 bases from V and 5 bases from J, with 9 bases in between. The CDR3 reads CASSQILETEAFF. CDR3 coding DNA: TGTGCCAGCAGCCAAATTCTCGAGACTGAAGCTTTCTTT.

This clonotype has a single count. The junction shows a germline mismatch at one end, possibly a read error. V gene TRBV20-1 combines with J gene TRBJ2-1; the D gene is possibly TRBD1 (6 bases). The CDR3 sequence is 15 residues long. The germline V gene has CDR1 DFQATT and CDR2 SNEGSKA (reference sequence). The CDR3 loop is CSANRDKSSYNEQFF. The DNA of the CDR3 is TGCAGTGCTAACCGGGACAAGAGCTCCTACAATGAACAGTTCTTC.

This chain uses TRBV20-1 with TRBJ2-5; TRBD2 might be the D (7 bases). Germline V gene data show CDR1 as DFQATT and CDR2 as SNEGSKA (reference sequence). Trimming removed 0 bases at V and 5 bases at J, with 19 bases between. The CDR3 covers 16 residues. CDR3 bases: TGCAGTGCTAGAGATGACCGGGGGGCCCCCCCGGAGACCCAGTACTTC. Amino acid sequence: CSARDDRGAPPETQYF.

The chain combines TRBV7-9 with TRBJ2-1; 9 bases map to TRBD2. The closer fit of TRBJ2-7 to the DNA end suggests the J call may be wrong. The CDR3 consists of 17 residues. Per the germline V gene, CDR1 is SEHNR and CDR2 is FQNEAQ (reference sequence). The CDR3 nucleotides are TGTGCCAGCAGCTTAGCTGGGCTAGCGGGGTTACACAATGAGCAGTACTTC. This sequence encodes CASSLAGLAGLHNEQYF.

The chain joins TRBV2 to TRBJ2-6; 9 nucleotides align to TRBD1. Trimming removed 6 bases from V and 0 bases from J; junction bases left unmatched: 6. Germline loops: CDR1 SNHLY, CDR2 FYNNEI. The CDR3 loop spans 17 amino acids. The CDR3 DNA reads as TGTGCCAGCAGAGCACAGGGGGCCCTCTCTGGGGCCAACGTCCTGACTTTC. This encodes CASRAQGALSGANVLTF.

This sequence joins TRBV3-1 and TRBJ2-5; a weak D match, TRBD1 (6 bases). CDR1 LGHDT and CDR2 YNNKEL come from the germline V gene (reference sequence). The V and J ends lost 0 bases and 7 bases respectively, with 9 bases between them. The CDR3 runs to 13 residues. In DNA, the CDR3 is TGTGCCAGCAGCCAAGAGGGGGCCGGGACCCAGTACTTC. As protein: CASSQEGAGTQYF.

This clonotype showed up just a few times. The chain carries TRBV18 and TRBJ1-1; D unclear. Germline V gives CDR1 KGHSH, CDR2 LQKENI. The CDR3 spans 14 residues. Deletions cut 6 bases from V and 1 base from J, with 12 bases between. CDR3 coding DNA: TGTGCCAGCTCTCGTACGAGGGCGAACACTGAAGCTTTCTTT. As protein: CASSRTRANTEAFF. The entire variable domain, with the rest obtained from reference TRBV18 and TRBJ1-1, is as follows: NAGVMQNPRHLVRRRGQEARLRCSPMKGHSHVYWYRQLPEEGLKFMVYLQKENIIDESGMPKERFSAEFPKEGPSILRIQQVVRGDSAAYFCASSRTRANTEAFFGQGTRLTVV.

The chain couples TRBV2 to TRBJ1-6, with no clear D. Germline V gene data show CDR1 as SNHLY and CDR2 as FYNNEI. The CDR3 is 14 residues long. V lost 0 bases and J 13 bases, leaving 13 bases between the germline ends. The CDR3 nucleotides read TGTGCCAGCAGTGAAGCGGAAACATTCGTTCCCCTCCACTTT. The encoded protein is CASSEAETFVPLHF.

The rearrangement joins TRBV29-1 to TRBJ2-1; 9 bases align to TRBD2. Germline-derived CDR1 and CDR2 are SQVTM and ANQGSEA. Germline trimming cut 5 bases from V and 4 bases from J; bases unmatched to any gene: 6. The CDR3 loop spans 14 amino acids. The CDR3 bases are TGCAGCGTTTTGATTAGCGGGGGATACAATGAGCAGTTCTTC. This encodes CSVLISGGYNEQFF.

The CDR3: CASSLTGGAENEQFF. The CDR3 nucleotides are TGTGCCAGCAGCTTAACGGGTGGGGCCGAAAATGAGCAGTTCTTC. The J gene is TRBJ2-1, the V gene TRBV7-9; D perhaps matches TRBD1 (5 bases). V lost 2 bases to trimming and J lost 7 bases, with 15 bases between them. The CDR3 is made up of 15 amino acids. CDR1 and CDR2 (germline): SEHNR, FQNEAQ (reference sequence).

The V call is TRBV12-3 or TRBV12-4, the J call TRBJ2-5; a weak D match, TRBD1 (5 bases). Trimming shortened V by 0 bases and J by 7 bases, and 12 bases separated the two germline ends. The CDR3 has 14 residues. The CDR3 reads CASSLADEQVTQYF. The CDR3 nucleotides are TGTGCCAGCAGTTTAGCCGATGAACAGGTGACCCAGTACTTC.

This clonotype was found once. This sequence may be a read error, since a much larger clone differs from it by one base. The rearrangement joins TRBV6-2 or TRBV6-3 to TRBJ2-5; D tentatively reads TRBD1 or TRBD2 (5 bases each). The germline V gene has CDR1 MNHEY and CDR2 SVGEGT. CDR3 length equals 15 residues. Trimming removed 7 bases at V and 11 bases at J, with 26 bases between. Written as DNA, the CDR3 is TGTGCCAGCAAGCCTCCGGGGCCGCAACACAATGAGCAGTACTTC. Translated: CASKPPGPQHNEQYF.

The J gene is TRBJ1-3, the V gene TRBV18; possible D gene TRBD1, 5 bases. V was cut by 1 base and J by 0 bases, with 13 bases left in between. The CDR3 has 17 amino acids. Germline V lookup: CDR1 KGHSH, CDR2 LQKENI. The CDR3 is CASSPRKDSASGNTIYF. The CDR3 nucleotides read TGTGCCAGCTCACCACGCAAAGACAGTGCCTCTGGAAACACCATATATTTT.

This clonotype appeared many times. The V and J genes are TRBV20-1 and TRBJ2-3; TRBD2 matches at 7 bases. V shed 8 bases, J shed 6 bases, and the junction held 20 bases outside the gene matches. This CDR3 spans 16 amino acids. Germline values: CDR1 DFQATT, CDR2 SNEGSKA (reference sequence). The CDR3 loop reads CSTSQDRDYLADTQYF. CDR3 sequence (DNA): TGCAGTACTTCTCAAGACCGGGACTACCTCGCCGATACGCAGTATTTT.

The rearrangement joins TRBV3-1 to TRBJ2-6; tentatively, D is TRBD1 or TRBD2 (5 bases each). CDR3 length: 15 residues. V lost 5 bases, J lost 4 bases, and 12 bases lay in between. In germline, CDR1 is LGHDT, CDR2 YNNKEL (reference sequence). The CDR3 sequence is CASSSQGDGANVLTF. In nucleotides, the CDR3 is TGTGCCAGCAGCTCTCAAGGGGACGGGGCCAACGTCCTGACTTTC.

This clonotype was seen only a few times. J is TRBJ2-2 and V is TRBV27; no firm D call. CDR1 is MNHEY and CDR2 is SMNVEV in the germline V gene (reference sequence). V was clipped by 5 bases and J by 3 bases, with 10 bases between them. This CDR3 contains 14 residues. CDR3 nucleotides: TGTGCCAGCAGTCCCGCGTGGGACACCGGGGAGCTGTTTTTT. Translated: CASSPAWDTGELFF.

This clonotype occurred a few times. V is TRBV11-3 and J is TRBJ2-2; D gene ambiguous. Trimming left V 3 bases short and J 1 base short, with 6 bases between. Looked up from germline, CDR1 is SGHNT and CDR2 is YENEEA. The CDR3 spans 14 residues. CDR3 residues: CASSFRQNTGELFF. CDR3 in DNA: TGTGCCAGCAGCTTCCGACAGAACACCGGGGAGCTGTTTTTT.